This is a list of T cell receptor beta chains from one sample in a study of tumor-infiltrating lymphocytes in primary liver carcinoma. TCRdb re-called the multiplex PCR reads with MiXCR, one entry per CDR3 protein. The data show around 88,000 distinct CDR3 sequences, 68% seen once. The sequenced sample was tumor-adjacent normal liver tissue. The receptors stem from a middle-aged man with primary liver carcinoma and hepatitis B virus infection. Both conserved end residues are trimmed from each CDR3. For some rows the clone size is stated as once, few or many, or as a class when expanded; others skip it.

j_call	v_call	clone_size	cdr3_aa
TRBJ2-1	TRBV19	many	ASSIDHLAVMNNEQF
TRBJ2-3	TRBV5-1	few	ASSLLAGSDTQY
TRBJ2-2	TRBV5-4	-	ASSLGVAVAGVLF
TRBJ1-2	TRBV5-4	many	ASSVSGQAEGGYT
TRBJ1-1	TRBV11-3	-	ASNLGRAITEAF
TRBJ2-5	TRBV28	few	ASSPQTATETQY
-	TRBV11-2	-	AGSLMYSARTQY
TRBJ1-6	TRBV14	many	ASRPGTKPLH
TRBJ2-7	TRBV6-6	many	ASSIPGLSSYEQY
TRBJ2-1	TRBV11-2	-	VSSLEVGAEQL
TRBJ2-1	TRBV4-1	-	TSSLTERVNEQF
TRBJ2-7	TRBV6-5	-	ASNPSAGGPYEQY
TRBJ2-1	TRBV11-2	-	ASGFTSERLNEQF
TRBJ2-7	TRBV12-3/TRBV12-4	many	ASSLDLTRRY
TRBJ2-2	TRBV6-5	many	ASLADSTGTGELF
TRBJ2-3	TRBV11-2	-	ASSSRDTDPQY
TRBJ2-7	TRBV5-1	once	DSNLTSGQAYEQY
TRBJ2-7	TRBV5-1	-	ASSLGGQATYEQY
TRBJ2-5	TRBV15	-	ATSRDMKETQY
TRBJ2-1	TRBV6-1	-	ASSEMQGADEQF
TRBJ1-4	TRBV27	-	ASSPRQGAAEKLF
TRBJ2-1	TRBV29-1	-	SVGPPSSFYNEQF
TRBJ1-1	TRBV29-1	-	TVSSNTGAF
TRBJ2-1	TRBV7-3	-	ASSLRGVLAAYSYNEQF
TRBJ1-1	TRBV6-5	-	ASSYSMGRLTEAF
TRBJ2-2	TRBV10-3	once	AISESSVGNTGELF
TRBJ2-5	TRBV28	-	ASSPSGTDEHY
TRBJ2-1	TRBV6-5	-	AGSYSKCQQF
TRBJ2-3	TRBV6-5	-	ASSYSGGNGTYTQY
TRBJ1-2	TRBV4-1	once	ASSQERDGQGILHGYT